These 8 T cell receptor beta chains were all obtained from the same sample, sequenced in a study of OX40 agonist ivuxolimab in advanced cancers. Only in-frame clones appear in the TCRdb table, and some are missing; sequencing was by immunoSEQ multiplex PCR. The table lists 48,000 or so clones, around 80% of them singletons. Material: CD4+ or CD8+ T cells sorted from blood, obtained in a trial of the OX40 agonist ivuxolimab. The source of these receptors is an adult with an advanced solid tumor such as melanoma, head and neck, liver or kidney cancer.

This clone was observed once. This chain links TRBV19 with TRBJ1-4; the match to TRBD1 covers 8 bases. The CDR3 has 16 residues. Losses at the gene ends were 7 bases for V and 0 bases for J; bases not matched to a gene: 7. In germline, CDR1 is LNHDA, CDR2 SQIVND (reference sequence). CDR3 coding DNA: TGTGCCAGTAAGGCCACAGGGGGTGCAACTAATGAAAAACTGTTTTTT. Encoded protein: CASKATGGATNEKLFF.

The CDR3 DNA is TGCGCCAGCAGCCAAGATGAAGGAAACACCATATATTTT. Protein product: CASSQDEGNTIYF. This chain connects TRBV4-3 to TRBJ1-3; unclear D gene. The germline gives CDR1 LGHNA, CDR2 YSLEER. CDR3 length: 13 residues. V was shortened by 0 bases and J by 4 bases, with 4 bases between the two germline ends.

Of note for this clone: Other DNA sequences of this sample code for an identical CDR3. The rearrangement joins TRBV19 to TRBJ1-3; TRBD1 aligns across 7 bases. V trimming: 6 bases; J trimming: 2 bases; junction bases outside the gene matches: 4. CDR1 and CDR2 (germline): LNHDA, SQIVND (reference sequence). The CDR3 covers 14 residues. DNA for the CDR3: TGTGCCAGTAGCACGACAGGGACTGGAAACACCATATATTTT. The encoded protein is CASSTTGTGNTIYF.

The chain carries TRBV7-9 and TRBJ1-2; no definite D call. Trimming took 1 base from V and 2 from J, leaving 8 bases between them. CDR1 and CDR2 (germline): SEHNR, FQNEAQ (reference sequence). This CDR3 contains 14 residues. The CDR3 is CASSLDLSNYGYTF. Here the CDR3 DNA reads TGTGCCAGCAGCTTAGACCTCAGCAACTATGGCTACACCTTC. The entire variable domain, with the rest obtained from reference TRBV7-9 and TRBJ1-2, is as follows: DTGVSQNPRHKITKRGQNVTFRCDPISEHNRLYWYRQTLGQGPEFLTYFQNEAQLEKSRLLSDRFSAERPKGSFSTLEIQRTEQGDSAMYLCASSLDLSNYGYTFGSGTRLTVV.

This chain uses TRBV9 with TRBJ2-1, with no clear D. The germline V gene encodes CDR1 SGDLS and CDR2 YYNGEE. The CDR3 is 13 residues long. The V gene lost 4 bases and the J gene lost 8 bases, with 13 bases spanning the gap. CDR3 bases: TGTGCCAGCAGCATACTTGGCCGAGATGAGCAGTTCTTC. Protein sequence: CASSILGRDEQFF.

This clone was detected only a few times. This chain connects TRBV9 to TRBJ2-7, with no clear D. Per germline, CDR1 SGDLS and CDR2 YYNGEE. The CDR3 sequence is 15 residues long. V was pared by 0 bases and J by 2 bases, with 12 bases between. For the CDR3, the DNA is TGTGCCAGCAGCGTAGAGGGCAGCTACACCTACGAGCAGTACTTC. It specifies CASSVEGSYTYEQYF.

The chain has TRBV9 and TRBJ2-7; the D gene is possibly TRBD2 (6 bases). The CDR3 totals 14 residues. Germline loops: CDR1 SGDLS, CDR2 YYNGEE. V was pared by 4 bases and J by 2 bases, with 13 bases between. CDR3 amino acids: CASSPWTMAYEQYF. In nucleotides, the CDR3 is TGTGCCAGCAGCCCTTGGACTATGGCCTACGAGCAGTACTTC.

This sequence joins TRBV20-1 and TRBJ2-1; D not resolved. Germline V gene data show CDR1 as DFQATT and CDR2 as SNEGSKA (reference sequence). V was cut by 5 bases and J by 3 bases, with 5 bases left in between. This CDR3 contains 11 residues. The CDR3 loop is CSAPLYNEQFF. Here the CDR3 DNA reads TGCAGTGCTCCGCTCTACAATGAGCAGTTCTTC.